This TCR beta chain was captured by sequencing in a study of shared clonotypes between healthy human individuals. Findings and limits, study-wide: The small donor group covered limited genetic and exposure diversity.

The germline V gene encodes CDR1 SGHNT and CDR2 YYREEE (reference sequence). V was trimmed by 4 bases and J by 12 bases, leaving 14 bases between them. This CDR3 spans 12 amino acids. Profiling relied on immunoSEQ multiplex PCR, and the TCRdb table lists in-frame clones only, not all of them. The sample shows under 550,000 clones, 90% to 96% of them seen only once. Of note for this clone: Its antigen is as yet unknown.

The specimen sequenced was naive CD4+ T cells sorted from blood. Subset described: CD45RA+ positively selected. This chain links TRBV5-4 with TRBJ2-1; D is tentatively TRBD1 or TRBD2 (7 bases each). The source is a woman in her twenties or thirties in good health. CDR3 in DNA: TGTGCCAGCAGCCGACAGGGAGGGATGCAGTTCTTC. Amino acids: CASSRQGGMQFF.